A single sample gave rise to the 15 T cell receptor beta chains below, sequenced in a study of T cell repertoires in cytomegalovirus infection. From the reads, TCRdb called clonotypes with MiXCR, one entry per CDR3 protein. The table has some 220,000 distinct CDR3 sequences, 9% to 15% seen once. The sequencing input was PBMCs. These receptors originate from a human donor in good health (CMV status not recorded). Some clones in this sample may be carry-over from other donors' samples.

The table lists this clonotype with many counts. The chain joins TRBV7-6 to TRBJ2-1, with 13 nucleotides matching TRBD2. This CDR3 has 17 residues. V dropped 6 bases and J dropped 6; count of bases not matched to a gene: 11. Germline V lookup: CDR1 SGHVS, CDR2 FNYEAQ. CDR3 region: CASSILAGGSGGNEQFF. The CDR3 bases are TGTGCCAGCAGTATACTAGCGGGGGGGAGTGGGGGCAATGAGCAGTTCTTC.

This chain's CDR3 is CASSYPGGAKGEKLFF. The CDR3 nucleotides read TGTGCCAGCAGTTACCCGGGCGGTGCTAAGGGTGAAAAACTGTTTTTT. This chain joins TRBV6-2 or TRBV6-3 and TRBJ1-4; D gene uncertain. V lost 2 bases, J lost 7 bases, and 17 bases lay in between. From germline, CDR1 is MNHEY and CDR2 SVGEGT. This CDR3 has 16 residues.

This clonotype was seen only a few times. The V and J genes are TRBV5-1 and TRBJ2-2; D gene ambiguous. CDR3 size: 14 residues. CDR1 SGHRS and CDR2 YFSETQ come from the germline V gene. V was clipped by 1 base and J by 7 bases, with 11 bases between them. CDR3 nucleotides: TGCGCCAGCAGCTTGACCGCACCCGACGGGGAGCTGTTTTTT. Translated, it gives CASSLTAPDGELFF.

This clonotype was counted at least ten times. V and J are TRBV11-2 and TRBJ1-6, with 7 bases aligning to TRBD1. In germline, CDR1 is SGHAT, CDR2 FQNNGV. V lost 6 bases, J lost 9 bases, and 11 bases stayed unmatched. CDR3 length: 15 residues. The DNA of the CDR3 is TGTGCCAGCAGGGAAGACAGGGCTAGTGGTTCACCCCTCCACTTT. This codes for CASREDRASGSPLHF.

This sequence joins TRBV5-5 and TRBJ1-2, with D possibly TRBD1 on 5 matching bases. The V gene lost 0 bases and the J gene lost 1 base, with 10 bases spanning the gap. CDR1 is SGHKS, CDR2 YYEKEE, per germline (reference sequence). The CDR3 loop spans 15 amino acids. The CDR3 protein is CASSLAPGNNYGYTF. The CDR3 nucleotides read TGTGCCAGCAGCTTGGCCCCAGGGAATAACTATGGCTACACCTTC.

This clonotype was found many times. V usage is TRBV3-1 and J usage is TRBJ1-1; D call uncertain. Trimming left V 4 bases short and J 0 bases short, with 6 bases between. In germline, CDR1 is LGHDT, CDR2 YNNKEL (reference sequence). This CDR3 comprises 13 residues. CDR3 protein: CASSPKLNTEAFF. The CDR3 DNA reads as TGTGCCAGCAGCCCAAAACTGAACACTGAAGCTTTCTTT.

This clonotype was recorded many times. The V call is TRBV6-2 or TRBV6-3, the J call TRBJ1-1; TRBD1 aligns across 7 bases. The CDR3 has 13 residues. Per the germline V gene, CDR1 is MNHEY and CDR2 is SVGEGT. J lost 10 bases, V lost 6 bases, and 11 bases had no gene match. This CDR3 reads CASRSYAGTAAFF. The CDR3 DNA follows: TGTGCCAGCAGATCTTACGCAGGGACAGCAGCTTTCTTT.

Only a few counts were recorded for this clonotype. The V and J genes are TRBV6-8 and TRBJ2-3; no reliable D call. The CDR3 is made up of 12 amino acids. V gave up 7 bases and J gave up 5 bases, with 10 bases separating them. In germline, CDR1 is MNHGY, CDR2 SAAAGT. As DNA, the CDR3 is TGTGCCAGCACTACCGCAGGAGATACGCAGTATTTT. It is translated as CASTTAGDTQYF.

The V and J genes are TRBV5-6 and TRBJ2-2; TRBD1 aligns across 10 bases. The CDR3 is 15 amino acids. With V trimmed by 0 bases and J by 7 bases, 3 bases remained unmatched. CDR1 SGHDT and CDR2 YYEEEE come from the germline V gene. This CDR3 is CASSLAGTGDGELFF. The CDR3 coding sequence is TGTGCCAGCAGCTTGGCGGGGACAGGGGACGGGGAGCTGTTTTTT. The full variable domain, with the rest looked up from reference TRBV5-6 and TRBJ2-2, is DAGVTQSPTHLIKTRGQQVTLRCSPKSGHDTVSWYQQALGQGPQFIFQYYEEEERQRGNFPDRFSGHQFPNYSSELNVNALLLGDSALYLCASSLAGTGDGELFFGEGSRLTVL.

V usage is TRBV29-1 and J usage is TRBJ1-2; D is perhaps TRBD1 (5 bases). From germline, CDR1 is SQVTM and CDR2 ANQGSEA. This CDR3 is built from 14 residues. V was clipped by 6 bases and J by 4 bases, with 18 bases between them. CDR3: CSVAQGLKSYGYTF. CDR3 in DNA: TGCAGCGTGGCGCAGGGCTTGAAGTCCTATGGCTACACCTTC. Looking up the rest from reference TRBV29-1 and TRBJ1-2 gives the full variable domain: SAVISQKPSRDICQRGTSLTIQCQVDSQVTMMFWYRQQPGQSLTLIATANQGSEATYESGFVIDKFPISRPNLTFSTLTVSNMSPEDSSIYLCSVAQGLKSYGYTFGSGTRLTVV.

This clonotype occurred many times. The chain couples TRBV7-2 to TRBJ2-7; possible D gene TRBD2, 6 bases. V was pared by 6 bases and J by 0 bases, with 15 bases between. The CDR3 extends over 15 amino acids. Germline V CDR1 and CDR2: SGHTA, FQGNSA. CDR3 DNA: TGTGCCAGCAGTCTTAGCGGTCCTGGCTCCTACGAGCAGTACTTC. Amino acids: CASSLSGPGSYEQYF.

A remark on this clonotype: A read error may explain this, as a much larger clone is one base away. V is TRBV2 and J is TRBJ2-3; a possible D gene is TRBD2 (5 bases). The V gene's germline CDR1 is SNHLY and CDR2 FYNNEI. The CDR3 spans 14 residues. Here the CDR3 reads CTSSEASISDTQYF. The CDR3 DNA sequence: TGTACCAGCAGTGAAGCTAGCATTTCAGATACGCAGTATTTT.

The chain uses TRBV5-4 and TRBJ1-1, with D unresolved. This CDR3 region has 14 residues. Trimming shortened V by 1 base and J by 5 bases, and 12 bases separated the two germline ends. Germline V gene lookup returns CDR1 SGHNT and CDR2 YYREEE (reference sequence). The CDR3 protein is CASSLSARVTEAFF. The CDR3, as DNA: TGTGCCAGCAGCTTGAGTGCTAGGGTTACTGAAGCTTTCTTT. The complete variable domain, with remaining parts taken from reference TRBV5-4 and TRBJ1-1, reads ETGVTQSPTHLIKTRGQQVTLRCSSQSGHNTVSWYQQALGQGPQFIFQYYREEENGRGNFPPRFSGLQFPNYSSELNVNALELDDSALYLCASSLSARVTEAFFGQGTRLTVV.

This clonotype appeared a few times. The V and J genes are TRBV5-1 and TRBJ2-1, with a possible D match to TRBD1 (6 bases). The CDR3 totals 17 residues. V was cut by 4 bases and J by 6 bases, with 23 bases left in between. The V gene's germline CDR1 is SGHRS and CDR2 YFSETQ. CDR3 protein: CASSADRTAPVRNEQFF. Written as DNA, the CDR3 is TGCGCCAGCAGCGCTGACCGGACAGCCCCTGTACGCAATGAGCAGTTCTTC.

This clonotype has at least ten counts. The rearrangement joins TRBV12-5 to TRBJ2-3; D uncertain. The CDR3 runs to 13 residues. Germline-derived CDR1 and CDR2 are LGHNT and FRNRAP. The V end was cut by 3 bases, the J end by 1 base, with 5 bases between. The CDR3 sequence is CASGFSGTDTQYF. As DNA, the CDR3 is TGTGCTAGTGGTTTTAGTGGCACAGATACGCAGTATTTT.